Presented here are 22 T cell receptor beta chains from one specimen sequenced in a study of blood T cell repertoires in COVID-19. Repertoires were generated with immunoSEQ multiplex PCR, while TCRdb's copy carries only in-frame clones and drops some. The table has 260,000 or so clones, about 91% seen once. Sequencing was performed on PBMCs or T cells enriched from blood (not recorded which). These receptor sequences come from a woman aged 40-49 years with acute COVID-19.

The rearrangement joins TRBV7-2 to TRBJ1-4; D is uncertain. The germline V gene encodes CDR1 SGHTA and CDR2 FQGNSA. The CDR3 has 14 residues. Trimming stripped 2 bases from V and 4 bases from J, with 8 bases between. The CDR3 here is CASSLRGFNEKLFF. In DNA form, the CDR3 reads TGTGCCAGCAGCTTAAGAGGGTTTAATGAAAAACTGTTTTTT.

The V and J genes are TRBV4-3 and TRBJ2-2; the D gene is possibly TRBD2 (6 bases). Deletions cut 1 base from V and 3 bases from J, with 18 bases between. CDR1 and CDR2 (germline): LGHNA, YSLEER. The CDR3 consists of 18 residues. The CDR3 loop reads CASSQAISGPTDTGELFF. The CDR3 DNA sequence: TGCGCCAGCAGCCAAGCCATTAGCGGCCCCACGGACACCGGGGAGCTGTTTTTT.

The CDR3 spells CATSEGPDPSGNTIYF. The CDR3 DNA is TGTGCCACCAGCGAGGGTCCAGATCCCTCTGGAAACACCATATATTTT. This sequence joins TRBV15 and TRBJ1-3; D uncertain. V lost 5 bases and J 0 bases, leaving 14 bases between the germline ends. There are 16 residues in the CDR3. CDR1 is LNHNV and CDR2 is YYDKDF in the germline V gene (reference sequence).

The gene calls are TRBV9 and TRBJ2-2, with a weak D call TRBD1 (5 bases). V was shortened by 0 bases and J by 5 bases, with 8 bases between the two germline ends. Germline CDR1 SGDLS, CDR2 YYNGEE. This CDR3 spans 14 amino acids. The CDR3 spells CASSVARETGELFF. As DNA, the CDR3 is TGTGCCAGCAGCGTAGCCAGGGAAACCGGGGAGCTGTTTTTT.

This chain joins TRBV24-1 and TRBJ2-1; tentatively, D is TRBD2 (6 bases). Germline V gives CDR1 KGHDR, CDR2 SFDVKD. V lost 3 bases, J lost 0 bases, and 11 bases lay in between. The CDR3 spans 16 residues. The CDR3 nucleotides are TGTGCCACCAGTGATCTTAGCGGAAGCTCCTACAATGAGCAGTTCTTC. Residues: CATSDLSGSSYNEQFF.

The V and J genes are TRBV23-1 and TRBJ2-1; TRBD2 matches at 14 bases. TRBV23-1 qualifies as an ORF whose function is uncertain. J was trimmed by 6 bases and V by 2 bases; bases with no gene match: 9. CDR3 length equals 18 residues. As DNA, the CDR3 is TGCGCCAGCAGTCAACGGACTAGCGGGAGGATGGGTGGCAATGAGCAGTTCTTC. Its protein product is CASSQRTSGRMGGNEQFF.

This chain uses TRBV25-1 with TRBJ2-3; tentative D call: TRBD2 (6 bases). Trimming shortened V by 4 bases and J by 0 bases, and 17 bases separated the two germline ends. Germline lookup yields CDR1 MGHDK and CDR2 SYGVNS. The CDR3 is 17 amino acids. Here the CDR3 DNA reads TGTGCCAGCAGTGCGTACCGGGACTCAAGGAGCACAGATACGCAGTATTTT. It codes for CASSAYRDSRSTDTQYF.

The count of this clone is one. The chain joins TRBV18 to TRBJ2-3; TRBD2 agrees at 7 bases. The CDR3 is 15 amino acids. CDR1 is KGHSH and CDR2 is LQKENI in the germline V gene. The J segment lost 2 bases and the V segment lost 3 bases, leaving 5 bases of the junction unmatched. The CDR3: CASSPSGGLTDTQYF. Written as DNA, the CDR3 is TGTGCCAGCTCACCGTCGGGGGGACTCACAGATACGCAGTATTTT.

V usage is TRBV7-5 and J usage is TRBJ1-1. TRBV7-5 is termed a pseudogene. The CDR3 runs to 14 residues. The chain's CDR3 is CARSLSREGTEAFF. The CDR3, as DNA: TGTGCCAGAAGCCTTTCCAGGGAGGGCACTGAAGCTTTCTTT.

The chain couples TRBV7-9 to TRBJ2-1; D is perhaps TRBD1 (6 bases). Between the trimmed V and J ends, which lost 2 bases and 7 bases, there was a span of 12 bases. CDR1 is SEHNR and CDR2 is FQNEAQ in the germline V gene (reference sequence). The CDR3 covers 14 residues. The CDR3 region is CASSLTTGFNEQFF. The CDR3 DNA reads as TGTGCCAGCAGCTTAACAACAGGGTTTAATGAGCAGTTCTTC.

The rearrangement uses TRBV20-1 and TRBJ1-1; D gene unclear. The CDR3 covers 13 residues. The V end lost 3 bases, the J end lost 1 base, and 9 bases lay between the germline ends. Germline lookup yields CDR1 DFQATT and CDR2 SNEGSKA (reference sequence). The CDR3 DNA reads TGCAGTGCTAGTACACCAAGGAACACTGAAGCTTTCTTT. This sequence encodes CSASTPRNTEAFF.

The chain carries TRBV6-2 or TRBV6-3 and TRBJ2-6; D remains unclear. The V gene's germline CDR1 is MNHEY and CDR2 SVGEGT. Trimming shortened V by 2 bases and J by 0 bases, and 11 bases separated the two germline ends. CDR3 length: 17 residues. The CDR3 DNA follows: TGTGCCAGCAGTTACAGGAGCAGATTCTCTGGGGCCAACGTCCTGACTTTC. Its protein is CASSYRSRFSGANVLTF.

This clone was seen a handful of times. CDR3 coding DNA: TGTGCCAGCAGTGATCTAGCGGGGGCCTACGAGCAGTACTTC. Protein sequence: CASSDLAGAYEQYF. The chain combines TRBV2 with TRBJ2-7, with TRBD2 identical over 10 bases. V trimming: 3 bases; J trimming: 2 bases; junction bases outside the gene matches: 1. The length of the CDR3 is 14 residues. Germline V CDR1 and CDR2: SNHLY, FYNNEI.

This chain uses TRBV28 with TRBJ2-2; maybe TRBD2 (6 bases). Trimming took 5 bases from V and 2 from J, leaving 12 bases between them. The CDR3 totals 15 residues. The germline CDR1 and CDR2 sequences are MDHEN and SYDVKM. This CDR3 reads CASSPGTLNTGELFF. CDR3 sequence (DNA): TGTGCCAGCAGTCCCGGGACTCTAAACACCGGGGAGCTGTTTTTT.

This chain uses TRBV11-3 with TRBJ2-1, with D possibly matching TRBD2 (6 bases). The CDR3 contains 16 residues. CDR1 is SGHNT and CDR2 is YENEEA in the germline V gene. V lost 0 bases and J 2 bases, leaving 11 bases between the germline ends. CDR3 DNA sequence: TGTGCCAGCAGCTTAGACGGGCGGGAACCCTACAATGAGCAGTTCTTC. The encoded protein is CASSLDGREPYNEQFF.

The V and J genes are TRBV29-1 and TRBJ2-7, with D perhaps TRBD2 (5 bases). This CDR3 contains 12 residues. V shed 2 bases and J shed 6 bases, with 11 bases lying between them. In germline, CDR1 is SQVTM, CDR2 ANQGSEA. The CDR3 region is CSVELNSAEQYF. The CDR3 coding sequence is TGCAGCGTTGAACTAAATAGCGCCGAGCAGTACTTC.

The genes are TRBV29-1 and TRBJ2-1; the D gene is possibly TRBD2 (7 bases). Germline CDR1 is SQVTM and CDR2 is ANQGSEA. This CDR3 spans 14 amino acids. CDR3 DNA: TGCAGTAAAATAGGGGGGGAAGTCTACAATGAGCAGTTCTTC. This gives the protein CSKIGGEVYNEQFF.

This sequence joins TRBV2 and TRBJ2-3; 11 bases are a match to TRBD2. Germline assignment: CDR1 SNHLY and CDR2 FYNNEI. The CDR3 spans 15 residues. V was pared by 6 bases and J by 3 bases, with 5 bases of the junction left unmatched. The CDR3, as DNA: TGTGCCAGCAGGGGGACTAGCGGTAATACAGATACGCAGTATTTT. Amino acid sequence: CASRGTSGNTDTQYF.

The genes are TRBV28 and TRBJ2-3; 9 bases fit TRBD2. V lost 5 bases, J lost 0 bases, and 3 bases stayed unmatched. The CDR3 totals 15 residues. Germline CDR1 is MDHEN and CDR2 is SYDVKM. Here the CDR3 reads CASSRLAASTDTQYF. CDR3 bases: TGTGCCAGCAGTAGACTAGCGGCTAGCACAGATACGCAGTATTTT.

The chain is built from TRBV19 and TRBJ1-1, with 9 nucleotides matching TRBD1. CDR1 is LNHDA, CDR2 SQIVND, per germline (reference sequence). The V segment lost 6 bases and the J segment 5 bases; nucleotides outside the gene matches: 7. CDR3 size: 14 residues. This CDR3 reads CASRPTGGRTEAFF. The CDR3 DNA sequence: TGTGCCAGTAGGCCAACAGGGGGCAGAACTGAAGCTTTCTTT.

The V call is TRBV11-2, the J call TRBJ2-2; D is unresolved. V lost 5 bases and J 5 bases, leaving 9 bases between the germline ends. CDR1 is SGHAT, CDR2 FQNNGV, per germline. The CDR3 has 13 residues. CDR3 in amino acids: CASSPIGTGELFF. Written as DNA, the CDR3 is TGTGCCAGCAGCCCCATCGGTACCGGGGAGCTGTTTTTT.

The CDR3 DNA reads as TGCGCCAGCAGCTTGTGGACTTCGAAGGGAGATACGCAGTATTTT. Protein product: CASSLWTSKGDTQYF. The chain links TRBV5-1 to TRBJ2-3; possible D gene TRBD2, 5 bases. This CDR3 is built from 15 residues. Germline V gene data show CDR1 as SGHRS and CDR2 as YFSETQ. The V gene lost 1 base and the J gene lost 5 bases, with 14 bases spanning the gap.